This passage covers 10 T cell receptor beta chains from one sample sequenced in a study of STAT5B mutations in CD4+ large granular lymphocyte leukemia (dated by TCRdb to between 2020 and 2023). Receptors were amplified or captured by the immunoSEQ multiplex PCR assay. TCRdb obtained this table from immuneACCESS and retained in-frame rearrangements with V and J assigned. These tables miss some clones; where compared with another copy, unresolved V genes account for less than half of the shortfall, and the remainder is unexplained. The sample yields about 46,000 clones; roughly 84% were counted once. The top ten clones comprise more than 0.35% of the sample. The source material was CD4+ T cells from blood buffy coats. The receptors were gathered from a human donor in good health.

This sequence joins TRBV10-2 and TRBJ2-1; D is ambiguous. Germline V gene sequence: CDR1 WSHSY, CDR2 SAAADI. The CDR3 has 15 amino acids. The germline V and J ends were trimmed by 3 bases and 3 bases, with 12 bases remaining between them. CDR3 loop: CASSDLGNGYNEQFF. The DNA for the CDR3 is TGCGCCAGCAGTGATTTGGGGAATGGCTACAATGAGCAGTTCTTC.

The chain employs TRBV30 and TRBJ2-3; D gene unclear. Germline CDR1 GTSNPN, CDR2 SVGIG (reference sequence). This CDR3 region has 15 residues. The germline V and J ends were trimmed by 0 bases and 0 bases, with 10 bases remaining between them. The CDR3 coding sequence is TGTGCCTGGAGTGTACGTCTCGACAGCACAGATACGCAGTATTTT. Its protein is CAWSVRLDSTDTQYF.

V and J are TRBV4-1 and TRBJ1-5, with TRBD1 identical over 8 bases. This CDR3 has 16 amino acids. Trimming took 0 bases from V and 6 from J; bases not matched to a gene: 7. Germline CDR1 is MGHRA and CDR2 is YSYEKL. The CDR3 DNA follows: TGCGCCAGCAGCCAAGATCGAGGACAGGGCGGTCAGCCCCAGCATTTT. Translating gives CASSQDRGQGGQPQHF.

The V and J genes are TRBV19 and TRBJ1-1; the D is unclear. The germline V gene encodes CDR1 LNHDA and CDR2 SQIVND (reference sequence). The CDR3 totals 12 residues. Trimming pared 5 bases from V and 1 base from J, leaving 5 bases between. As DNA, the CDR3 is TGTGCCAGTAGTGGCAGGAACACTGAAGCTTTCTTT. Protein sequence: CASSGRNTEAFF.

The rearrangement links TRBV2 to TRBJ1-2; TRBD1 is a possible D gene (5 bases). Trimming removed 2 bases at V and 4 bases at J, with 11 bases between. The CDR3 length is 14 residues. The germline gives CDR1 SNHLY, CDR2 FYNNEI. CDR3 region: CASSELQGGYGYTF. The CDR3 nucleotides are TGTGCCAGCAGTGAATTGCAGGGTGGCTATGGCTACACCTTC.

The gene calls are TRBV29-1 and TRBJ1-1; D remains unclear. CDR3 length equals 14 residues. The germline V and J ends were trimmed by 4 bases and 1 base, with 13 bases remaining between them. The germline gives CDR1 SQVTM, CDR2 ANQGSEA. CDR3 region: CSVGRQLANTEAFF. The DNA of the CDR3 is TGCAGCGTTGGAAGGCAATTGGCGAACACTGAAGCTTTCTTT.

The chain has TRBV6-5 and TRBJ2-4; 7 bases match TRBD2. This CDR3 is built from 13 residues. Germline V lookup: CDR1 MNHEY, CDR2 SVGAGI. DNA for the CDR3: TGTGTTAGCGGGCGGTCAGCCAAAAACATTCAGTACTTC. Translating it yields CVSGRSAKNIQYF.

V is TRBV29-1 and J is TRBJ2-1; D is uncertain. Per germline, CDR1 SQVTM and CDR2 ANQGSEA. The CDR3 runs 11 residues. V was clipped by 6 bases and J by 5 bases, with 8 bases between them. For the CDR3, the DNA is TGCAGCGTGGTTGGGGACAATGAGCAGTTCTTC. Translating it yields CSVVGDNEQFF.

In this sample, this clone turned up once. V usage is TRBV28 and J usage is TRBJ2-3, with D possibly matching TRBD1 (6 bases). V lost 2 bases, J lost 2 bases, and 8 bases lay in between. Germline assignment: CDR1 MDHEN and CDR2 SYDVKM. This CDR3 has 14 residues. DNA of the CDR3: TGTGCCAGCAGTTTAGGACAGATCACAGATACGCAGTATTTT. This translates into CASSLGQITDTQYF.

The V call is TRBV7-9, the J call TRBJ2-3; D ambiguous. Between the trimmed V and J ends, which lost 5 bases and 0 bases, there was a span of 9 bases. The germline V gene encodes CDR1 SEHNR and CDR2 FQNEAQ (reference sequence). This CDR3 is built from 14 residues. Here the CDR3 DNA reads TGTGCCAGCAGCCTTACAGTGAGCACAGATACGCAGTATTTT. Protein sequence: CASSLTVSTDTQYF.